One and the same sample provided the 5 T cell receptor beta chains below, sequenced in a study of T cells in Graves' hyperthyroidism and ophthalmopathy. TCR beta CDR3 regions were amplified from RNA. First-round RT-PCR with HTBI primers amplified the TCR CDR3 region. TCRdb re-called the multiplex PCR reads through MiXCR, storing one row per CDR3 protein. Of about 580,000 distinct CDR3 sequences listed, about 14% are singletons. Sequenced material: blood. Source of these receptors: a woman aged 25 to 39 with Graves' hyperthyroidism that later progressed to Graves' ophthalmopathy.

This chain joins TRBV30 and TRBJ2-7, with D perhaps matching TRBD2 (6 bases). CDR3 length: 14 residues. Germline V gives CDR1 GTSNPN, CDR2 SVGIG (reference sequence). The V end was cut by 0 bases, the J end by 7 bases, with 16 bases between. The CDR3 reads CAWSVPGVSGEQYF. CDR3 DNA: TGTGCCTGGAGTGTACCGGGAGTCTCAGGAGAGCAGTACTTC.

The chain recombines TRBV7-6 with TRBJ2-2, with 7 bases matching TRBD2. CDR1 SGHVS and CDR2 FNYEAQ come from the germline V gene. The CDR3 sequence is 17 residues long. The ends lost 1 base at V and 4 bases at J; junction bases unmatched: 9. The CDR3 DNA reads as TGTGCCAGCAGCTTAGTTCGGGCAGCGGGAAGCACCGGGGAGCTGTTTTTT. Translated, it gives CASSLVRAAGSTGELFF.

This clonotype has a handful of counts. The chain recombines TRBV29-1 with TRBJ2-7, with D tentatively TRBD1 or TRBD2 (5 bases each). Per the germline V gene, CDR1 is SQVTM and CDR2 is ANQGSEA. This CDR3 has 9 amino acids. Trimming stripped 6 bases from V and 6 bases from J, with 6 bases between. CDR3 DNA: TGCAGCGTGAGGGGCGAGCAGTACTTC. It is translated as CSVRGEQYF.

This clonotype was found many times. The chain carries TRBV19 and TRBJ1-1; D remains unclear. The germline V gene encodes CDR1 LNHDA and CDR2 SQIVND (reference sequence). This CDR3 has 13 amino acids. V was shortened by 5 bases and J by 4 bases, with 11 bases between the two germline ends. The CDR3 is CASSPGPSTEAFF. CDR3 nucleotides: TGTGCCAGTAGTCCGGGCCCGTCCACTGAAGCTTTCTTT.

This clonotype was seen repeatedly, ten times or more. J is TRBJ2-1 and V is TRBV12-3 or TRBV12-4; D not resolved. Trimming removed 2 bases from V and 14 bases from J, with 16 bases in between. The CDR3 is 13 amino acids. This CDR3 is CASSLLGGTGEFF. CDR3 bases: TGTGCCAGCAGTTTATTAGGCGGCACTGGTGAGTTCTTC.